This TCR beta chain came from a study of T cells in Graves' hyperthyroidism and ophthalmopathy. Overall study: Prior to any treatment, at the point of initial diagnosis, peripheral blood was collected. Study results and caveats: Ophthalmopathy cases were set apart from stable hyperthyroidism by a 13 V-J model.

In this sample, this clonotype turned up many times. Its specificity is not known. Newly diagnosed patients aged 18 to 65 had hyperthyroidism of under 2 months' duration. Uncontrolled infection, other autoimmune disease, pregnancy or lactation disqualified patients from enrolment. Trimming took off 7 bases at V and 0 bases at J, with 10 bases between the two ends. The CDR3 runs 14 residues. Regions amplified from RNA transcripts were the TCR beta CDR3 regions. Initially, a first-round RT-PCR of the TCR CDR3 employed the HTBI primer set. One entry per CDR3 protein results from TCRdb running MiXCR on the multiplex PCR reads. Among about 400,000 distinct CDR3 sequences listed, roughly 14% were seen once.

This chain links TRBV12-3 or TRBV12-4 with TRBJ2-1, with D perhaps given as TRBD1 or TRBD2 (5 bases each). Material for sequencing was blood. This TCR came from a young woman with Graves' hyperthyroidism that later progressed to Graves' ophthalmopathy. As DNA, the CDR3 is TGTGCCAGCACGGGGCATGGCTCCTACAATGAGCAGTTCTTC. Encoded protein: CASTGHGSYNEQFF.